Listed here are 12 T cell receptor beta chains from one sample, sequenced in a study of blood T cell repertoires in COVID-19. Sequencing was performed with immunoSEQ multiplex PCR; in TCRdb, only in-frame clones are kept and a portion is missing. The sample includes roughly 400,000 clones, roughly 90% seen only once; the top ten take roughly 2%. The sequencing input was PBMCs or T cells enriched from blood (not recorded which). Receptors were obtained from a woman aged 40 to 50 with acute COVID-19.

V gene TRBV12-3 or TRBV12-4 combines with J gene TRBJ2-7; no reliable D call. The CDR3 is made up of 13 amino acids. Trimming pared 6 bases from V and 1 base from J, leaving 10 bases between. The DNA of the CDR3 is TGTGCCAGCAGATTTGGGCTATCCTACGAGCAGTACTTC. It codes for CASRFGLSYEQYF.

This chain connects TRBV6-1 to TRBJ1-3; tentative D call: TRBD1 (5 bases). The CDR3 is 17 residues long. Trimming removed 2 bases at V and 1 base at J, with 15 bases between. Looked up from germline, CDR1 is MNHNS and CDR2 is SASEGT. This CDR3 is CASSEFIGRGSGNTIYF. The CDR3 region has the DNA TGTGCCAGCAGTGAATTCATCGGGAGGGGTTCTGGAAACACCATATATTTT.

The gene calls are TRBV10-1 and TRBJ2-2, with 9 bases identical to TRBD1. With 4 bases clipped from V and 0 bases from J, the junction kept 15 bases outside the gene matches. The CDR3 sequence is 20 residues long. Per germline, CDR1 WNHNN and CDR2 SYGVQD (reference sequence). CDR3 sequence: CASSAPGSRDREPNTGELFF. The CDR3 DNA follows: TGCGCCAGCAGTGCCCCAGGATCCCGGGACAGGGAGCCGAACACCGGGGAGCTGTTTTTT.

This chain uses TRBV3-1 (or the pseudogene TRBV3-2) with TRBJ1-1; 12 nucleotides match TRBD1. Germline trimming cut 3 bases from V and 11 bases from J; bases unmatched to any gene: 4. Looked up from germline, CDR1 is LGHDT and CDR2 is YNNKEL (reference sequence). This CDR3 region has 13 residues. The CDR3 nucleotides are TGTGCCAGCAGCCACCCGGGACAGGGGGCGGCTTTCTTT. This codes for CASSHPGQGAAFF.

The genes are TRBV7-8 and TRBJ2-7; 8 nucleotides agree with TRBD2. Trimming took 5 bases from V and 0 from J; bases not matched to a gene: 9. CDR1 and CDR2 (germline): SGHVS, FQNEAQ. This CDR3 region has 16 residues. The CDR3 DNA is TGTGCCAGCAGCCCGGGAGGGACACCAAGCTCCTACGAGCAGTACTTC. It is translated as CASSPGGTPSSYEQYF.

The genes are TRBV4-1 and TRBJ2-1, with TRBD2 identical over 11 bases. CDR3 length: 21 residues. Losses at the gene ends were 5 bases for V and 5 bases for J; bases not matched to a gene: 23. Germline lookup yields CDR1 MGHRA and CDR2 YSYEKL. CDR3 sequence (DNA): TGCGCCAGCAGCAAAGGGCAGGGACTAGCGGTACCACTGACCTCTGACAATGAGCAGTTCTTC. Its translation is CASSKGQGLAVPLTSDNEQFF.

Written as DNA, the CDR3 is TGCGCCAGCAGCTTGGCACTAGCGTACGAGCAGTACTTC. Its protein product is CASSLALAYEQYF. This sequence joins TRBV5-1 and TRBJ2-7; 7 bases fit TRBD2. CDR3 size: 13 residues. Trimming at V came to 0 bases and at J to 4 bases, leaving 1 base not matched to a gene. The germline V gene has CDR1 SGHRS and CDR2 YFSETQ.

In nucleotides, the CDR3 is TGTGCCAGCAGAAAACAGGCCAACTATGGCTACACCTTC. As protein: CASRKQANYGYTF. V is TRBV6-6 and J is TRBJ1-2, with D perhaps TRBD1 (5 bases). V was clipped by 6 bases and J by 2 bases, with 10 bases between them. Germline V gene lookup returns CDR1 MNHNY and CDR2 SVGAGI (reference sequence). The CDR3 runs to 13 residues.

The CDR3: CASSVVDSGATDTQYF. The DNA for the CDR3 is TGTGCCAGCAGCGTAGTGGATAGCGGGGCCACAGATACGCAGTATTTT. The gene calls are TRBV9 and TRBJ2-3, with TRBD2 identical over 8 bases. This CDR3 contains 16 residues. CDR1 is SGDLS, CDR2 YYNGEE, per germline. The junction had 5 bases not matched to a gene; V was cut back by 0 bases and J by 2 bases.

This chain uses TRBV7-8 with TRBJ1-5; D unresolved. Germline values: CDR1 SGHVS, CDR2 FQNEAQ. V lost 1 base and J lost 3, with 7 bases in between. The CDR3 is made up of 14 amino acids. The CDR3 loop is CASSLGAINQPQHF. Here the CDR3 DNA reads TGTGCCAGCAGCTTAGGGGCAATCAATCAGCCCCAGCATTTT. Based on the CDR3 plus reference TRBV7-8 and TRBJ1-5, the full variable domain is GAGVSQSPRYKVAKRGQDVALRCDPISGHVSLFWYQQALGQGPEFLTYFQNEAQLDKSGLPSDRFFAERPEGSVSTLKIQRTQQEDSAVYLCASSLGAINQPQHFGDGTRLSIL.

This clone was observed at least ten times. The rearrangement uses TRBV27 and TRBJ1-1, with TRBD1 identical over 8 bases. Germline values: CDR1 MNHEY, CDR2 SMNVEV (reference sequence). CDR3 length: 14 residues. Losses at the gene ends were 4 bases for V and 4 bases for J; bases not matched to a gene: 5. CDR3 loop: CASSSGGRITEAFF. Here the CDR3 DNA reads TGTGCCAGCAGTTCAGGGGGCCGGATCACTGAAGCTTTCTTT.

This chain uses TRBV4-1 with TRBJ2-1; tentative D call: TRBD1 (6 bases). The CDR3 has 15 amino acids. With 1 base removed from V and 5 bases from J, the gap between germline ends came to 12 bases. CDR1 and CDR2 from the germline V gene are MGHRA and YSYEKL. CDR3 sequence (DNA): TGCGCCAGCAGCCAAGGAGTGGGGGCACACAATGAGCAGTTCTTC. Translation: CASSQGVGAHNEQFF.